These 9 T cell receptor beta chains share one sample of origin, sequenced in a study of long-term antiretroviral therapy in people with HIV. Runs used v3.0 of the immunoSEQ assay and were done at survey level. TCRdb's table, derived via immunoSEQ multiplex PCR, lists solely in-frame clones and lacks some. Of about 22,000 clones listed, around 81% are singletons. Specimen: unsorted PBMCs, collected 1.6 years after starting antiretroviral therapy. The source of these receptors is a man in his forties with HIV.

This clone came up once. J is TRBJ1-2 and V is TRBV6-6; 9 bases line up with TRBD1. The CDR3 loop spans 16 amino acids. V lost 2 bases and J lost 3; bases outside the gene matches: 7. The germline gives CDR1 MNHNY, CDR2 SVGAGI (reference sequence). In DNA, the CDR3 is TGTGCCAGCAGTTACAAACAGGGGGCGCAGGACTATGGCTACACCTTC. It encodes CASSYKQGAQDYGYTF.

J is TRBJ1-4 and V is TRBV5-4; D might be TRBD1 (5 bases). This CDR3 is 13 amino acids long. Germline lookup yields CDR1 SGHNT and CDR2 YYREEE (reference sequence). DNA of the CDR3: TGTGCGTCGAGCAGGGACGATAATGAAAAACTGTTTTTT. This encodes CASSRDDNEKLFF.

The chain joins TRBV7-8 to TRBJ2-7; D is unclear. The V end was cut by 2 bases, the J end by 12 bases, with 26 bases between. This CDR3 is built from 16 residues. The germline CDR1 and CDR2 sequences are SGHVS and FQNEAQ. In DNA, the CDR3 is TGTGCCAGCAGCTTAAACGGCGAGGATCCACCTACTTTCTGGTACTTC. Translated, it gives CASSLNGEDPPTFWYF.

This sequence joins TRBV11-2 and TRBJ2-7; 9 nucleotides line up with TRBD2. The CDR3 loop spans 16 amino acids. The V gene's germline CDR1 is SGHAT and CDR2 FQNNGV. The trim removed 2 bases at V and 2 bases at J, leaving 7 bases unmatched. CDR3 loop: CASSLTAGGKAYEQYF. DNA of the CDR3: TGTGCCAGCAGCTTAACGGCGGGGGGGAAGGCCTACGAGCAGTACTTC.

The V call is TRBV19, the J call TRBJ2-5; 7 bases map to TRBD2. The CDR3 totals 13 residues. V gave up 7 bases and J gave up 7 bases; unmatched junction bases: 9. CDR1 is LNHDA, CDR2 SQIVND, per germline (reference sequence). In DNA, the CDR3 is TGTGCCAGTACCGGGGGGAATTATGGGACCCAGTACTTC. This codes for CASTGGNYGTQYF. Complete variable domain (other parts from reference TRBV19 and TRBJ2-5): DGGITQSPKYLFRKEGQNVTLSCEQNLNHDAMYWYRQDPGQGLRLIYYSQIVNDFQKGDIAEGYSVSREKKESFPLTVTSAQKNPTAFYLCASTGGNYGTQYFGPGTRLLVL.

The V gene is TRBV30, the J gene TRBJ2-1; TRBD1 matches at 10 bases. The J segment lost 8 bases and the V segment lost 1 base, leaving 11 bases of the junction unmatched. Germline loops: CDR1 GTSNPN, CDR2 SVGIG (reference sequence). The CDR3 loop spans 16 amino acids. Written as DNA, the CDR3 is TGTGCCTGGAGTGGTGGGGAGACAGGGGGCAGGGATGAGCAGTTCTTC. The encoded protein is CAWSGGETGGRDEQFF.

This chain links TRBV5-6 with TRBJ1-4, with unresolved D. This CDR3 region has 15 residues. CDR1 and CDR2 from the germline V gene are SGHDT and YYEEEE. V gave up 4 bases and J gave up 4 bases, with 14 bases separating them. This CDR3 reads CASSPGGSRNEKLFF. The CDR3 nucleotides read TGTGCCAGCAGCCCTGGCGGGAGTCGTAATGAAAAACTGTTTTTT.

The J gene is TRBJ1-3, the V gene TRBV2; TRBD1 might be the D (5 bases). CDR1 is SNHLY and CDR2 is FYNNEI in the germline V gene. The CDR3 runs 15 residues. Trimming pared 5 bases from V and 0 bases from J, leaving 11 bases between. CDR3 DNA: TGTGCCAGCAGTCCCGACAGCAACTCTGGAAACACCATATATTTT. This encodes CASSPDSNSGNTIYF.

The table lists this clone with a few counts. The CDR3 nucleotides read TGTGCCAGCAGCAATCTCACGCACTACGAGCAGTACTTC. Amino acids: CASSNLTHYEQYF. J is TRBJ2-7 and V is TRBV21-1. TRBV21-1 is a pseudogene locus. This CDR3 is built from 13 residues.